One and the same sample provided the 12 T cell receptor beta chains below, sequenced in a study of OX40 agonist ivuxolimab in advanced cancers. This table comes from immunoSEQ multiplex PCR, and its TCRdb copy is limited to in-frame clones, with some not included. The sample gives tens of thousands of clones, roughly 80% of which show up once; 1.1% is in the top ten. The input for sequencing was CD4+ or CD8+ T cells sorted from blood, taken in a trial of the OX40 agonist ivuxolimab. The receptors derive from an adult with an advanced solid tumor such as melanoma, head and neck, liver or kidney cancer.

The chain has TRBV11-2 and TRBJ1-1; D is unclear. This CDR3 has 12 residues. The V end was cut by 2 bases, the J end by 7 bases, with 8 bases between. Germline CDR1 reads SGHAT; CDR2 reads FQNNGV. In DNA, the CDR3 is TGTGCCAGCAGCTTAAGGTCTGGTGAAGCTTTCTTT. Residues: CASSLRSGEAFF. Together with reference TRBV11-2 and TRBJ1-1, the CDR3 gives the full variable domain: EAGVAQSPRYKIIEKRQSVAFWCNPISGHATLYWYQQILGQGPKLLIQFQNNGVVDDSQLPKDRFSAERLKGVDSTLKIQPAKLEDSAVYLCASSLRSGEAFFGQGTRLTVV.

The chain uses TRBV4-3 and TRBJ1-4, with D possibly TRBD1 on 5 matching bases. With 4 bases removed from V and 7 bases from J, the gap between germline ends came to 16 bases. CDR3 length: 15 residues. Germline V gene sequence: CDR1 LGHNA, CDR2 YSLEER. CDR3 sequence reads: CASSPDRGSGEKLFF. CDR3 sequence (DNA): TGCGCCAGCAGCCCTGATCGGGGCTCTGGTGAAAAACTGTTTTTT.

This clone appeared once. This rearrangement joins TRBV6-5 to TRBJ2-1, with D possibly being TRBD1 (6 bases). CDR3 size: 15 residues. Germline V gene sequence: CDR1 MNHEY, CDR2 SVGAGI. V gave up 5 bases and J gave up 0 bases, with 11 bases separating them. In nucleotides, the CDR3 is TGTGCCAGCAGTCCCCGACAGGTCTCCTACAATGAGCAGTTCTTC. Translation gives CASSPRQVSYNEQFF.

In DNA form, the CDR3 reads TGTGCCAGCAGCTTGCAGGAGTCAGCGAACACCGGGGAGCTGTTTTTT. This gives the protein CASSLQESANTGELFF. This chain links TRBV7-6 with TRBJ2-2; D remains unclear. This CDR3 is built from 16 residues. Germline V CDR1 and CDR2: SGHVS, FNYEAQ. Trimming took off 3 bases at V and 0 bases at J, with 11 bases between the two ends.

The rearrangement uses TRBV4-1 and TRBJ1-3; D unclear. The CDR3 runs 15 residues. From germline, CDR1 is MGHRA and CDR2 YSYEKL. Trimming shortened V by 0 bases and J by 1 base, and 7 bases separated the two germline ends. The CDR3 region is CASSQDEVSGNTIYF. DNA for the CDR3: TGCGCCAGCAGCCAAGATGAGGTTTCTGGAAACACCATATATTTT.

In this sample, this clone turned up once. The chain carries TRBV7-9 and TRBJ2-5; D may match TRBD1 or TRBD2 (5 bases each). This CDR3 is 14 amino acids long. With 5 bases removed from V and 5 bases from J, the gap between germline ends came to 15 bases. Germline V gene data show CDR1 as SEHNR and CDR2 as FQNEAQ (reference sequence). CDR3 sequence: CASSPRVGIETQYF. The CDR3 DNA is TGTGCCAGCAGCCCCAGGGTCGGGATTGAGACCCAGTACTTC.

CDR3 DNA sequence: TGTGCCAGCAGTGAGTACCGGGACTTCCAAGAGACCCAGTACTTC. Translating gives CASSEYRDFQETQYF. The genes are TRBV27 and TRBJ2-5, with D possibly TRBD2 on 6 matching bases. The CDR3 consists of 15 residues. The germline gives CDR1 MNHEY, CDR2 SMNVEV (reference sequence). Trimming left V 5 bases short and J 1 base short, with 14 bases between.

This chain connects TRBV19 to TRBJ1-4, with D unclear. Deletions cut 4 bases from V and 7 bases from J, with 13 bases between. The CDR3 has 14 amino acids. Germline lookup yields CDR1 LNHDA and CDR2 SQIVND (reference sequence). CDR3: CASSNGLLGEKLFF. CDR3 DNA sequence: TGTGCCAGTAGTAATGGGCTACTAGGTGAAAAACTGTTTTTT.

V gene TRBV7-2 combines with J gene TRBJ2-3; D remains ambiguous. V lost 3 bases, J lost 3 bases, and 13 bases lay in between. This CDR3 is 15 amino acids long. In germline, CDR1 is SGHTA, CDR2 FQGNSA. CDR3 bases: TGTGCCAGCAGCTTTTCGACACTATCAACAGATACGCAGTATTTT. As protein: CASSFSTLSTDTQYF.

The chain carries TRBV11-1 and TRBJ2-7; no definite D call. Germline CDR1 is SGHAT and CDR2 is FQDESV (reference sequence). This CDR3 has 12 amino acids. Deletions cut 6 bases from V and 1 base from J, with 7 bases between. The CDR3 DNA reads as TGTGCCAGCAGTTCTGATTCCTACGAGCAGTACTTC. It encodes CASSSDSYEQYF.

As concerns this clone: This specimen includes other DNA sequences encoding the same CDR3. The chain employs TRBV27 and TRBJ2-7; 7 positions match TRBD1. The V gene end was trimmed by 5 bases and the J gene end by 4 bases; junction bases not matched to a gene: 8. CDR1 and CDR2 from the germline V gene are MNHEY and SMNVEV (reference sequence). CDR3 size: 14 residues. The CDR3 coding sequence is TGTGCCAGCAGTCTAAGCAGGGGGTCATACGAGCAGTACGTC. Amino acids: CASSLSRGSYEQYV.

This rearrangement joins TRBV19 to TRBJ2-1; D may match TRBD1 or TRBD2 (5 bases each). V was cut by 5 bases and J by 4 bases, with 15 bases left in between. CDR1 is LNHDA, CDR2 SQIVND, per germline (reference sequence). The CDR3 length is 15 residues. Written as DNA, the CDR3 is TGTGCCAGTAGTTTCCGGGACCGCTCTTACAATGAGCAGTTCTTC. Translation: CASSFRDRSYNEQFF.